This T cell receptor (beta chain) was identified in a study of blood T cell repertoires in COVID-19. Generated by immunoSEQ multiplex PCR, the TCRdb table keeps only in-frame clones and is missing some. The data hold approximately 170,000 clones, with roughly 85% observed a single time. With V trimmed by 4 bases and J by 1 base, 4 bases remained unmatched. Looked up from germline, CDR1 is SGHNT and CDR2 is YYREEE (reference sequence). The CDR3 has 14 residues. The J gene is TRBJ1-1, the V gene TRBV5-4, with 7 bases lining up with TRBD1. Sequencing was performed on PBMCs or T cells enriched from blood (not recorded which). This TCR came from a woman aged 65 to 85 in a cohort exposed to, infected with or recovered from COVID-19 (not recorded which). The CDR3 sequence is CASSGRDRNTEAFF. CDR3 DNA: TGTGCCAGCAGCGGCCGGGACAGGAACACTGAAGCTTTCTTT.